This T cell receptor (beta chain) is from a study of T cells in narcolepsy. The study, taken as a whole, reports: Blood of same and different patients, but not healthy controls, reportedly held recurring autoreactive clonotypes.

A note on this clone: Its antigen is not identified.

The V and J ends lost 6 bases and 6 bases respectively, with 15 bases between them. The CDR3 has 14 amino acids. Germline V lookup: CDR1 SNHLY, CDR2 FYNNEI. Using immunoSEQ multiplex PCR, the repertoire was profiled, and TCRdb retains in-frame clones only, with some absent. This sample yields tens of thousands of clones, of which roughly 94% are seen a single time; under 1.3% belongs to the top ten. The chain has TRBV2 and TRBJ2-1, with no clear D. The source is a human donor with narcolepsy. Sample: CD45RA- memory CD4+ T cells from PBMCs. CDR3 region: CASSAVGSFNEQFF. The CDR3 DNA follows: TGTGCCAGCAGCGCCGTTGGGTCTTTCAATGAGCAGTTCTTC. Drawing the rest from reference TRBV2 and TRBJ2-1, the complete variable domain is EPEVTQTPSHQVTQMGQEVILRCVPISNHLYFYWYRQILGQKVEFLVSFYNNEISEKSEIFDDQFSVERPDGSNFTLKIRSTKLEDSAMYFCASSAVGSFNEQFFGPGTRLTVL.